The 9 T cell receptor beta chains below all came from one sample that was sequenced in a study of shared clonotypes between healthy human individuals. Repertoires were generated with immunoSEQ multiplex PCR, while TCRdb's copy carries only in-frame clones and drops some. In the table there are some 2,100,000 clones, 90% to 96% of which are singletons. The sample consisted of naive CD4+ T cells sorted from blood. Subset described: CD45RA+ positively selected. Receptors originate from a man aged 18 to 30 in good health.

Comments on this clone: Other nucleotide sequences from this sample produce the same CDR3. The genes are TRBV30 and TRBJ1-1, with 7 nucleotides matching TRBD1. The CDR3 extends over 14 amino acids. Germline CDR1 GTSNPN, CDR2 SVGIG (reference sequence). V trimming: 2 bases; J trimming: 1 base; junction bases outside the gene matches: 4. The CDR3 DNA reads as TGTGCCTGGAGTAAGGGGGCTGGGAACACTGAAGCTTTCTTT. Its translation is CAWSKGAGNTEAFF.

This chain joins TRBV5-1 and TRBJ2-7; 11 positions match TRBD1. The CDR3 sequence is 17 residues long. The trim removed 3 bases at V and 2 bases at J, leaving 10 bases unmatched. CDR1 and CDR2 (germline): SGHRS, YFSETQ. CDR3 nucleotide sequence: TGCGCCAGCAGCTACACTAGGACAGGGGGCATCACCTACGAGCAGTACTTC. It specifies CASSYTRTGGITYEQYF.

J is TRBJ2-7 and V is TRBV5-6; 9 bases fit TRBD2. V was pared by 0 bases and J by 5 bases, with 9 bases of the junction left unmatched. This CDR3 region has 16 residues. Germline assignment: CDR1 SGHDT and CDR2 YYEEEE. This CDR3 is CASSLGLAGILDEQYF. In nucleotides, the CDR3 is TGTGCCAGCAGCTTGGGGCTAGCGGGAATTCTGGACGAGCAGTACTTC.

This clone was counted once. The genes are TRBV7-8 and TRBJ2-7; 8 positions agree with TRBD1. V lost 3 bases and J lost 1; bases outside the gene matches: 2. Looked up from germline, CDR1 is SGHVS and CDR2 is FQNEAQ. The CDR3 covers 14 residues. CDR3 protein: CASSFRQGSYEQYF. CDR3 in DNA: TGTGCCAGCAGCTTTCGACAGGGGTCCTACGAGCAGTACTTC.

Here the CDR3 DNA reads TGTGCCTGGAGTGTTTGGCACACTGAAGCTTTCTTT. As protein: CAWSVWHTEAFF. The chain couples TRBV30 to TRBJ1-1, with D unclear. This CDR3 region has 12 residues. Deletions cut 0 bases from V and 3 bases from J, with 5 bases between. Germline CDR1 and CDR2: GTSNPN and SVGIG (reference sequence).

V gene TRBV5-6 combines with J gene TRBJ1-1; possible D gene TRBD1, 6 bases. Between the trimmed V and J ends, which lost 4 bases and 1 base, there was a span of 8 bases. CDR3 size: 13 residues. Looked up from germline, CDR1 is SGHDT and CDR2 is YYEEEE. Here the CDR3 reads CASSRDTNTEAFF. The CDR3 bases are TGTGCCAGCAGCCGGGACACGAACACTGAAGCTTTCTTT.

V usage is TRBV6-1 and J usage is TRBJ1-3; D ambiguous. The CDR3 runs 14 residues. The V end was cut by 9 bases, the J end by 2 bases, with 14 bases between. Germline V gives CDR1 MNHNS, CDR2 SASEGT. CDR3 nucleotide sequence: TGTGCCAGTCTTAGCTTAACAGCTGGAAACACCATATATTTT. Amino acids: CASLSLTAGNTIYF.

The genes are TRBV5-1 and TRBJ2-7; maybe TRBD2 (5 bases). V was shortened by 0 bases and J by 2 bases, with 21 bases between the two germline ends. The length of the CDR3 is 18 residues. The germline V gene has CDR1 SGHRS and CDR2 YFSETQ. The CDR3 DNA reads TGCGCCAGCAGCTTGGCCGAGTTAGGAGAGGGCCAGACCTACGAGCAGTACTTC. It yields the protein CASSLAELGEGQTYEQYF.

The rearrangement uses TRBV11-2 and TRBJ1-4; TRBD1 matches 8 bases. The CDR3 is made up of 15 amino acids. V gave up 5 bases and J gave up 4 bases; unmatched junction bases: 6. Germline loops: CDR1 SGHAT, CDR2 FQNNGV. CDR3 protein: CASSPTGARNEKLFF. The CDR3 nucleotides are TGTGCCAGCAGCCCGACAGGGGCCCGTAATGAAAAACTGTTTTTT.